This TCR beta chain was captured by sequencing in a study of blood T cell repertoires in COVID-19. The overall study: PBMCs, B-cell-depleted T cells, or T cells provided the cDNA or gDNA that made up the material.

The data were produced by immunoSEQ multiplex PCR, yet TCRdb's version contains in-frame clones alone and is incomplete. In the table there are 180,000 or so clones, 86% of which are singletons. A Seattle source enrolled patients during active infection and followed them longitudinally. Between the trimmed V and J ends, which lost 4 bases and 5 bases, there was a span of 12 bases. This CDR3 is 13 amino acids long. CDR1 SGHNT and CDR2 YYREEE come from the germline V gene (reference sequence). The TCR comes from a woman aged 55 to 70 with COVID-19, enrolled during active disease. The chain uses TRBV5-4 and TRBJ2-5; D might be TRBD1 (6 bases). Material for sequencing was peripheral blood. CDR3 protein: CASSGPRGETQYF. The CDR3 DNA is TGTGCCAGCAGCGGACCCAGGGGCGAGACCCAGTACTTC. Filled out from reference TRBV5-4 and TRBJ2-5, the complete variable domain reads ETGVTQSPTHLIKTRGQQVTLRCSSQSGHNTVSWYQQALGQGPQFIFQYYREEENGRGNFPPRFSGLQFPNYSSELNVNALELDDSALYLCASSGPRGETQYFGPGTRLLVL.